This T cell receptor (beta chain) was retrieved from a study of tumor-infiltrating lymphocytes in primary liver carcinoma. Study in general: Maximum tumor diameters ranged from about 4 to 11 cm, stage T1-T3 N0M0. Per sample, productive TCRbeta reads numbered roughly 3.5 to 7.13 million, similar across tissue types. Regarding the study as a whole: It was in tumors, not blood, that the top-250-clone fraction was significantly higher (p = 0.039).

Priming with a constant-region primer yielded TCR beta cDNA from 400 to 500 ng total RNA. For TCR beta, libraries were produced by three nested multiplex PCR rounds using slightly modified ARM-PCR. The first two PCR rounds used TRBV1-TRBV30 forward primers with a C-beta reverse primer, 10 cycles each. Using its own MiXCR run on the multiplex PCR reads, TCRdb lists one record per CDR3 protein. This sample has 300,000 to 350,000 distinct CDR3 sequences, with about 61% found just once. This CDR3 has 15 amino acids. Per the germline V gene, CDR1 is SGHRS and CDR2 is YFSETQ. V was pared by 0 bases and J by 5 bases, with 14 bases between. As regards this clonotype: The antigen is not known.

Germline DNA was extracted alongside blood RNA, which was obtained from unsorted whole blood. Preoperatively, 3.5 to 4 milliliters of peripheral blood were collected. The source material was peripheral blood. The source is a man aged 35 to 55 with primary liver carcinoma and hepatitis B virus infection. The genes are TRBV5-1 and TRBJ2-5; tentative D call: TRBD1 (6 bases). The CDR3 DNA reads as TGCGCCAGCAGCTTGGACAGGGTATCACGGGAGACCCAGTACTTC. This codes for CASSLDRVSRETQYF. Together with reference TRBV5-1 and TRBJ2-5, the CDR3 gives the full variable domain: KAGVTQTPRYLIKTRGQQVTLSCSPISGHRSVSWYQQTPGQGLQFLFEYFSETQRNKGNFPGRFSGRQFSNSRSEMNVSTLELGDSALYLCASSLDRVSRETQYFGPGTRLLVL.